These T cell receptor beta chains were read from a single sample in a study of shared clonotypes between healthy human individuals. The data were produced by immunoSEQ multiplex PCR, yet TCRdb's version contains in-frame clones alone and is incomplete. The table records roughly 1.4 million clones, around 98.5% of them present only once. The sequencing input was naive CD4+ T cells sorted from blood. The source of these receptors is a man between 25 and 39 years old in good health. The CDR3 runs from the conserved cysteine through the conserved F or W. The D gene is left open where the match is weak. Clone size is shown for a subset of rows, as once, few, many or a class of expanded clone.

TRBV10-1	.	.	TRBJ2-3	CASRRGLTDTQYF	TGCGCCAGCAGGCGGGGACTCACAGATACGCAGTATTTT
TRBV5-4	.	TRBD1	TRBJ2-6	CASRLQGAGANVLTF	TGTGCCAGCAGGTTACAGGGGGCTGGGGCCAACGTCCTGACTTTC
TRBV7-3	once	TRBD2	TRBJ2-3	CASSQGLAGVGSNGPDTQYF	TGTGCCAGCAGCCAGGGACTAGCGGGAGTAGGGTCAAATGGGCCAGATACGCAGTATTTT
TRBV14	.	.	TRBJ1-1	CASSQDLDMHAFF	TGTGCCAGCAGCCAAGATTTAGACATGCATGCTTTCTTT
TRBV9	.	TRBD2	TRBJ2-1	CATSGGPTGNEQFF	TGTGCCACCAGCGGGGGCCCGACGGGCAATGAGCAGTTCTTC
TRBV7-9	once	TRBD1	TRBJ1-5	CASSPDRVQPQHF	TGTGCCAGCAGCCCGGACAGGGTACAGCCCCAGCATTTT
TRBV29-1	.	TRBD2	TRBJ2-2	CSGRLLRETGELFF	TGCAGCGGACGACTATTGCGGGAGACCGGGGAGCTGTTTTTT
TRBV7-9	.	.	TRBJ2-7	CASSFSGDAFHEQYF	TGTGCCAGCAGCTTTTCAGGGGACGCTTTCCACGAGCAGTACTTC
TRBV18	.	TRBD1	TRBJ2-2	CASSPGTGANTGELFF	TGTGCCAGCTCACCCGGGACAGGCGCGAACACCGGGGAGCTGTTTTTT
TRBV15	.	.	TRBJ2-7	CATSRDGETGFSYEQYF	TGTGCCACCAGCAGAGATGGGGAAACAGGGTTTTCTTACGAGCAGTACTTC
TRBV5-1	.	TRBD1	TRBJ2-7	CASSYGTGALEQYF	TGCGCCAGCAGCTATGGGACAGGGGCTCTCGAGCAGTACTTC
TRBV30	once	TRBD2	TRBJ2-1	CAWTHSGTNQFF	TGTGCCTGGACCCATAGCGGGACGAACCAGTTCTTC
TRBV19	.	TRBD2	TRBJ2-7	CASSTLGTSGGLYEQYF	TGTGCCAGTAGTACCCTAGGGACTAGCGGTGGTTTGTACGAGCAGTACTTC
TRBV5-1	.	TRBD2	TRBJ2-1	CASSTGLAGEFEQFF	TGCGCCAGCAGCACGGGACTAGCGGGAGAATTTGAGCAGTTCTTC
TRBV7-2	.	.	TRBJ2-1	CASNLLYNEQFF	TGTGCCAGCAACTTACTTTACAACGAGCAGTTCTTC
TRBV28	once	.	TRBJ2-7	CASRERISSYEQYF	TGTGCCAGCAGGGAGCGGATAAGCTCCTACGAGCAGTACTTC
TRBV28	.	.	TRBJ2-5	CASSSRQVRHNLQETQYF	TGTGCCAGCAGTTCTAGACAGGTTAGGCACAATTTACAAGAGACCCAGTACTTC
TRBV7-9	once	.	TRBJ1-5	CASSPGGYSNQPQHF	TGTGCCAGCAGCCCGGGGGGTTATAGCAATCAGCCCCAGCATTTT
TRBV9	.	TRBD2	TRBJ2-4	CASSVDELAGGLAKNIQYF	TGTGCCAGCAGCGTAGATGAGCTAGCGGGAGGGTTAGCCAAAAACATTCAGTACTTC
TRBV11-2	.	.	TRBJ2-7	CASSFYEGPYEQYF	TGTGCCAGCAGCTTTTATGAGGGGCCCTACGAGCAGTACTTC
TRBV5-4	.	.	TRBJ2-3	CASSLGDLFTDTQYF	TGTGCCAGCAGCTTGGGTGACTTGTTCACAGATACGCAGTATTTT
TRBV6-5	.	TRBD1	TRBJ1-5	CASRPGQSNQPQHF	TGTGCCAGCAGGCCGGGACAGTCGAATCAGCCCCAGCATTTT
TRBV7-2	.	TRBD2	TRBJ2-7	CASSPLGGVSYEQYF	TGTGCCAGCAGCCCCCTGGGGGGGGTCTCCTACGAGCAGTACTTC
TRBV19	.	.	TRBJ1-2	CASSIDRNYGYTF	TGTGCCAGTAGTATTGACAGGAACTATGGCTACACCTTC
TRBV4-3	.	TRBD1	TRBJ1-3	CASSRKQGSGGVSGNTIYF	TGCGCCAGCAGCCGGAAACAGGGGTCGGGGGGTGTCTCTGGAAACACCATATATTTT
TRBV7-6	.	.	TRBJ2-3	CASSLGTGFTDTQYF	TGTGCCAGCAGCTTAGGAACAGGGTTCACAGATACGCAGTATTTT
TRBV10-1	.	.	TRBJ2-1	CASSDGGQYNEQFF	TGCGCCAGCAGTGACGGTGGGCAGTACAATGAGCAGTTCTTC
TRBV2	.	TRBD2	TRBJ2-2	CASSGVAGAATGELFF	TGTGCCAGCAGTGGGGTAGCGGGAGCCGCCACCGGGGAGCTGTTTTTT
TRBV5-1	.	TRBD2	TRBJ2-7	CASSLVGSGLYEQYF	TGCGCCAGCAGCTTGGTGGGTAGCGGGCTCTACGAGCAGTACTTC
TRBV7-2	once	TRBD1	TRBJ2-7	CASSSTGEKQYF	TGTGCCAGCAGCTCAACAGGGGAGAAGCAGTACTTC
TRBV6-1	.	TRBD1	TRBJ1-5	CASMGQNNQPQHF	TGTGCCAGCATGGGACAGAACAATCAGCCCCAGCATTTT
TRBV7-9	.	.	TRBJ2-7	CAIHSQGLPGEQYF	TGTGCCATTCATTCACAGGGCCTCCCAGGGGAGCAGTACTTC
TRBV5-1	.	.	TRBJ2-5	CASSLASAEETQYF	TGCGCCAGCAGCTTGGCCTCGGCTGAAGAGACCCAGTACTTC
TRBV28	.	.	TRBJ2-3	CASSLLSGNTDTQYF	TGTGCCAGCAGTTTACTTAGCGGAAACACAGATACGCAGTATTTT
TRBV29-1	.	.	TRBJ2-3	CSVVPDYTDTQYF	TGCAGCGTTGTCCCCGACTACACAGATACGCAGTATTTT
TRBV19	.	.	TRBJ1-5	CASTPSGVQPQHF	TGTGCCAGTACCCCCTCAGGGGTTCAGCCCCAGCATTTT
TRBV6-6	.	.	TRBJ2-1	CAPPRWDSSSYNEQFF	TGTGCCCCCCCTAGGTGGGACTCCTCGTCCTACAATGAGCAGTTCTTC
TRBV7-9	.	TRBD1	TRBJ2-7	CASSLTGPYEQYF	TGTGCCAGCAGCTTGACAGGGCCCTACGAGCAGTACTTC
TRBV19	.	.	TRBJ2-3	CASSPPGRSTDTQYF	TGTGCCAGTAGTCCCCCGGGTCGGAGCACAGATACGCAGTATTTT